This T cell receptor beta chain originates from a study of T cell responses to AZD1222 COVID-19 vaccine. Notes on the study in general: All repertoire sampling was performed exclusively after the peak T cell response. Two AZD1222 administrations were followed by greater Spike-specific TCR breadth and depth.

Remarks on this clone: The antigen remains undetermined.

Profiling relied on immunoSEQ multiplex PCR, and the TCRdb table lists in-frame clones only, not all of them. The table records roughly 110,000 clones, roughly nine tenths of them present only once. This TCR was sampled from an adult in good health. This material consisted of peripheral blood, taken on day 0 of AZD1222 vaccination.

DNA for the CDR3: TGTGCCAGCAGTACCCACCCAGGACGGGCTAACTATGGCTACACCTTC. Translation gives CASSTHPGRANYGYTF. The rearrangement uses TRBV28 and TRBJ1-2, with D uncertain. CDR1 is MDHEN, CDR2 SYDVKM, per germline. V was shortened by 5 bases and J by 0 bases, with 16 bases between the two germline ends. The CDR3 runs to 16 residues.